These 26 T cell receptor beta chains were all obtained from the same sample, sequenced in a study of PD-1 blockade in classical Hodgkin lymphoma. Every patient relapsed after autologous stem cell transplantation, and brentuximab vedotin exposure varied. Using immunoSEQ multiplex PCR, the repertoire was profiled, and TCRdb retains in-frame clones only, with some absent. The table shows under 95,000 clones, with roughly 91% occurring only once. This sample comprised peripheral blood mononuclear cells (PBMCs), obtained at baseline. These TCRs come from a human donor with classical Hodgkin lymphoma.

This CDR3 reads CASTAGEIRYNEQFF. The DNA of the CDR3 is TGTGCCAGTACCGCGGGGGAAATTAGATACAATGAGCAGTTCTTC. The genes are TRBV19 and TRBJ2-1, with TRBD2 identical over 7 bases. J gave up 4 bases and V 7 bases, and 10 bases lay outside the gene matches. This CDR3 is 15 amino acids long. CDR1 and CDR2 (germline): LNHDA, SQIVND (reference sequence).

V and J are TRBV7-7 and TRBJ2-7, with 8 nucleotides matching TRBD1. Germline CDR1 SSHAT, CDR2 FNYEAQ (reference sequence). V shed 4 bases, J shed 2 bases, and the junction held 4 bases outside the gene matches. The CDR3 runs to 14 residues. Here the CDR3 DNA reads TGTGCCAGCAGCTACGGACAGGGCACCTACGAGCAGTACTTC. Residues: CASSYGQGTYEQYF.

The V gene is TRBV4-1, the J gene TRBJ2-7; D not certain. The CDR3 covers 13 residues. V gave up 3 bases and J gave up 4 bases, with 10 bases separating them. Germline V lookup: CDR1 MGHRA, CDR2 YSYEKL. CDR3 DNA: TGCGCCAGCAGCCAGAAGGAATCTTACGAGCAGTACTTC. This codes for CASSQKESYEQYF.

The chain couples TRBV7-3 to TRBJ2-2; 16 nucleotides line up with TRBD2. Unmatched junction bases numbered 18, after V lost 5 bases and J lost 12 bases. Germline V gene lookup returns CDR1 SGHTA and CDR2 FQGTGA. The CDR3 consists of 19 residues. DNA for the CDR3: TGTGCCAGCAGCCGGTCCGTGGGGACTAGCGGGAGGGCAGGCCCAAAGCTGTTTTTT. Its protein product is CASSRSVGTSGRAGPKLFF.

V is TRBV9 and J is TRBJ1-5, with D perhaps matching TRBD1 (6 bases). The germline V gene has CDR1 SGDLS and CDR2 YYNGEE. This CDR3 has 14 amino acids. V dropped 7 bases and J dropped 4 bases, with 15 bases sitting between them. The CDR3 nucleotides read TGTGCCAGCTCCCCGGGGGCGACGAATCAGCCCCAGCATTTT. Translation gives CASSPGATNQPQHF.

The V call is TRBV5-8, the J call TRBJ2-7, with D tentatively TRBD2 (5 bases). Germline-derived CDR1 and CDR2 are SGHTS and YDEGEE. V was clipped by 4 bases and J by 3 bases, with 26 bases between them. The CDR3 loop spans 18 amino acids. The CDR3 coding sequence is TGTGCCAGCAGCCCCCTGACTACCATGGGGTACCCCTACTACGAGCAGTACTTC. As protein: CASSPLTTMGYPYYEQYF.

The V and J genes are TRBV9 and TRBJ2-7, with 7 bases matching TRBD2. The junction had 17 bases not matched to a gene; V was cut back by 4 bases and J by 7 bases. This CDR3 is 16 amino acids long. Germline values: CDR1 SGDLS, CDR2 YYNGEE. The CDR3 coding sequence is TGTGCCAGCAGCCCCCGAGGGCGGGAGTACGGGGAGGAGCAGTACTTC. This sequence encodes CASSPRGREYGEEQYF.

CDR3 sequence reads: CASRFGVLSGREETQYF. In DNA form, the CDR3 reads TGTGCCAGCAGGTTTGGGGTACTTAGCGGTAGGGAAGAGACCCAGTACTTC. The chain recombines TRBV5-8 with TRBJ2-5; D possibly corresponds to TRBD2 (6 bases). This CDR3 has 17 residues. Trimming left V 5 bases short and J 3 bases short, with 23 bases between. From germline, CDR1 is SGHTS and CDR2 YDEGEE. The whole variable domain, filled in from reference TRBV5-8 and TRBJ2-5, reads EAGVTQSPTHLIKTRGQQATLRCSPISGHTSVYWYQQALGLGLQFLLWYDEGEERNRGNFPPRFSGRQFPNYSSELNVNALELEDSALYLCASRFGVLSGREETQYFGPGTRLLVL.

This clone showed up just once. The V and J genes are TRBV6-5 and TRBJ2-6; maybe TRBD1 (5 bases). The CDR3 runs 15 residues. V was clipped by 6 bases and J by 0 bases, with 9 bases between them. Germline-derived CDR1 and CDR2 are MNHEY and SVGAGI. The CDR3 nucleotides read TGTGCCAGCAGGGCGACAGACTCTGGGGCCAACGTCCTGACTTTC. Encoded protein: CASRATDSGANVLTF.

The chain links TRBV27 to TRBJ2-7; 7 nucleotides agree with TRBD1. Germline CDR1 is MNHEY and CDR2 is SMNVEV (reference sequence). The CDR3 runs to 15 residues. Losses at the gene ends were 6 bases for V and 7 bases for J; bases not matched to a gene: 15. This CDR3 reads CASRRQWDSLLEQYF. The CDR3 bases are TGTGCCAGCAGAAGACAATGGGACAGCCTTTTGGAGCAGTACTTC.

The CDR3 DNA is TGCAGCGTTAACACAGGGGTCGACACTGAAGCTTTCTTT. Its translation is CSVNTGVDTEAFF. The chain is built from TRBV29-1 and TRBJ1-1; 7 bases align to TRBD1. CDR1 is SQVTM, CDR2 ANQGSEA, per germline. V shed 5 bases, J shed 3 bases, and the junction held 6 bases outside the gene matches. The CDR3 has 13 residues. The complete variable domain, with remaining parts taken from reference TRBV29-1 and TRBJ1-1, reads SAVISQKPSRDICQRGTSLTIQCQVDSQVTMMFWYRQQPGQSLTLIATANQGSEATYESGFVIDKFPISRPNLTFSTLTVSNMSPEDSSIYLCSVNTGVDTEAFFGQGTRLTVV.

Comment on this clone: Compared with germline, one end of the junction differs, possibly owing to a read error. V usage is TRBV5-1 and J usage is TRBJ1-3; D is ambiguous. This CDR3 spans 15 amino acids. Per germline, CDR1 SGHRS and CDR2 YFSETQ. The CDR3 protein is CASSLGPFSGNTMYF. The CDR3 DNA reads as TGCGCCAGCAGCTTGGGTCCCTTCTCTGGAAACACCATGTATTTT.

The V gene is TRBV5-1, the J gene TRBJ2-3, with 9 bases lining up with TRBD2. Germline V gives CDR1 SGHRS, CDR2 YFSETQ. The CDR3 is 15 residues long. The V and J ends lost 3 bases and 2 bases, in that order; junction bases with no gene match: 4. The CDR3 here is CASSWLAGPTDTQYF. The CDR3 nucleotides read TGCGCCAGCAGCTGGCTAGCGGGGCCCACAGATACGCAGTATTTT. The variable domain in full, completed from reference TRBV5-1 and TRBJ2-3, reads KAGVTQTPRYLIKTRGQQVTLSCSPISGHRSVSWYQQTPGQGLQFLFEYFSETQRNKGNFPGRFSGRQFSNSRSEMNVSTLELGDSALYLCASSWLAGPTDTQYFGPGTRLTVL.

V is TRBV6-5 and J is TRBJ2-6, with D perhaps assigned TRBD1 or TRBD2 (5 bases each). V was pared by 1 base and J by 2 bases, with 9 bases between. The germline CDR1 and CDR2 sequences are MNHEY and SVGAGI. This CDR3 is built from 16 residues. DNA of the CDR3: TGTGCCAGCAGTTACTGGCAGGGAGCTGGGGCCAACGTCCTGACTTTC. This sequence encodes CASSYWQGAGANVLTF.

This sequence joins TRBV21-1 and TRBJ1-1; no DNA check was done on the table's D call, TRBD1. TRBV21-1 corresponds to a pseudogene. The CDR3 is made up of 16 amino acids. The CDR3 reads CASSGRNRGGRTEAFF. The CDR3 nucleotides are TGTGCCAGCAGCGGACGAAACAGGGGCGGAAGGACTGAAGCTTTCTTT.

V is TRBV18 and J is TRBJ2-6; D gene ambiguous. The germline V gene has CDR1 KGHSH and CDR2 LQKENI. The CDR3 spans 15 residues. Trimming stripped 4 bases from V and 2 bases from J, with 9 bases between. CDR3 in DNA: TGTGCCAGCTCACGAGTGGGCGCTGGGGCCAACGTCCTGACTTTC. It is translated as CASSRVGAGANVLTF.

The gene calls are TRBV9 and TRBJ2-3; 9 positions match TRBD2. The germline gives CDR1 SGDLS, CDR2 YYNGEE. The CDR3 runs to 15 residues. Trimming at V came to 1 base and at J to 4 bases, leaving 4 bases not matched to a gene. The CDR3 loop is CASSVSAGGSDTQYF. The CDR3 DNA reads as TGTGCCAGCAGCGTATCAGCGGGGGGTTCAGATACGCAGTATTTT.

The genes are TRBV27 and TRBJ2-7, with D possibly being TRBD2 (6 bases). The germline gives CDR1 MNHEY, CDR2 SMNVEV (reference sequence). This CDR3 has 13 amino acids. V dropped 5 bases and J dropped 2 bases, with 10 bases sitting between them. The CDR3 nucleotides read TGTGCCAGCAGTGTCGGGACTCCCTACGAGCAGTACTTC. Its protein product is CASSVGTPYEQYF.

The chain uses TRBV18 and TRBJ2-7; 9 bases map to TRBD1. CDR3 length: 16 amino acids. The germline V gene encodes CDR1 KGHSH and CDR2 LQKENI. J gave up 5 bases and V 3 bases, and 11 bases lay outside the gene matches. The CDR3 DNA reads TGTGCCAGCTCACCCCGTCCGGGACAGGGAGGTGACGAGCAGTACTTC. Translating gives CASSPRPGQGGDEQYF. The entire variable domain, with the rest obtained from reference TRBV18 and TRBJ2-7, is as follows: NAGVMQNPRHLVRRRGQEARLRCSPMKGHSHVYWYRQLPEEGLKFMVYLQKENIIDESGMPKERFSAEFPKEGPSILRIQQVVRGDSAAYFCASSPRPGQGGDEQYFGPGTRLTVT.

The chain carries TRBV2 and TRBJ2-2; D is unresolved. Germline V lookup: CDR1 SNHLY, CDR2 FYNNEI. The germline V and J ends were trimmed by 7 bases and 6 bases, with 15 bases remaining between them. This CDR3 has 14 residues. The CDR3 loop is CASTWSDGAGELFF. CDR3 nucleotide sequence: TGTGCCAGCACCTGGAGCGATGGAGCCGGGGAGCTGTTTTTT.

The genes are TRBV7-2 and TRBJ2-7, with TRBD2 identical over 8 bases. CDR3 length equals 15 residues. V trimming: 5 bases; J trimming: 0 bases; junction bases outside the gene matches: 6. Germline values: CDR1 SGHTA, CDR2 FQGNSA. DNA of the CDR3: TGTGCCAGCAGCCGCAGCGGGGGAGTCTCCTACGAGCAGTACTTC. Translating gives CASSRSGGVSYEQYF.

The chain links TRBV5-4 to TRBJ2-5, with 8 bases fitting TRBD2. The CDR3 extends over 16 amino acids. Trimming took 4 bases from V and 5 from J; bases not matched to a gene: 13. Germline CDR1 and CDR2: SGHNT and YYREEE (reference sequence). The CDR3 DNA reads as TGTGCCAGCAGCCCAAGGATCGAGCGGGAGTCCGAGACCCAGTACTTC. This gives the protein CASSPRIERESETQYF.

CDR3 sequence: CASSLVGRGWDYEQYF. In DNA, the CDR3 is TGTGCCAGCAGTTTGGTGGGCAGGGGATGGGACTACGAGCAGTACTTC. V gene TRBV27 combines with J gene TRBJ2-7; TRBD1 is a possible D gene (6 bases). The V gene's germline CDR1 is MNHEY and CDR2 SMNVEV (reference sequence). The V end was cut by 3 bases, the J end by 3 bases, with 18 bases between. The CDR3 runs to 16 residues.

The V call is TRBV25-1, the J call TRBJ2-7; D ambiguous. Trimming stripped 2 bases from V and 4 bases from J, with 3 bases between. Germline V lookup: CDR1 MGHDK, CDR2 SYGVNS. The CDR3 sequence is 11 residues long. CDR3 region: CASSEGYEQYF. The CDR3 DNA follows: TGTGCCAGCAGTGAAGGTTACGAGCAGTACTTC.

This clone has only one observation. The rearrangement uses TRBV2 and TRBJ2-3; D possibly matches TRBD1 or TRBD2 (5 bases each). Trimming took 6 bases from V and 6 from J, leaving 10 bases between them. The CDR3 contains 12 residues. Germline loops: CDR1 SNHLY, CDR2 FYNNEI. CDR3 DNA sequence: TGTGCCAGCAGGGGGGACGGGGATACGCAGTATTTT. This translates into CASRGDGDTQYF.

The chain carries TRBV7-3 and TRBJ2-5, with TRBD1 as a possible D gene (7 bases). With 5 bases removed from V and 4 bases from J, the gap between germline ends came to 17 bases. CDR1 and CDR2 (germline): SGHTA, FQGTGA. This CDR3 spans 15 amino acids. The CDR3: CASSVAGGSGETQYF. CDR3 DNA: TGTGCCAGCAGCGTGGCAGGGGGGAGCGGAGAGACCCAGTACTTC.